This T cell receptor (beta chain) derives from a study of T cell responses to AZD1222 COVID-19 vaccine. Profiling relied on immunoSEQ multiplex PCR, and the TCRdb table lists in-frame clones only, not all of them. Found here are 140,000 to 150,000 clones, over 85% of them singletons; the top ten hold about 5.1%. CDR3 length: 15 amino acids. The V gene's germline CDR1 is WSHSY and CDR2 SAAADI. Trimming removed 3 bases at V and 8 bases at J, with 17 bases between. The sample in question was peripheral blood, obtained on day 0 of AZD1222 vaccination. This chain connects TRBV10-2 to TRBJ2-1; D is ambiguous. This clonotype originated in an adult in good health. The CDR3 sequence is CASSDSRSGYHEQFF. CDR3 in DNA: TGCGCCAGCAGTGATTCACGCAGTGGTTACCATGAGCAGTTCTTC.